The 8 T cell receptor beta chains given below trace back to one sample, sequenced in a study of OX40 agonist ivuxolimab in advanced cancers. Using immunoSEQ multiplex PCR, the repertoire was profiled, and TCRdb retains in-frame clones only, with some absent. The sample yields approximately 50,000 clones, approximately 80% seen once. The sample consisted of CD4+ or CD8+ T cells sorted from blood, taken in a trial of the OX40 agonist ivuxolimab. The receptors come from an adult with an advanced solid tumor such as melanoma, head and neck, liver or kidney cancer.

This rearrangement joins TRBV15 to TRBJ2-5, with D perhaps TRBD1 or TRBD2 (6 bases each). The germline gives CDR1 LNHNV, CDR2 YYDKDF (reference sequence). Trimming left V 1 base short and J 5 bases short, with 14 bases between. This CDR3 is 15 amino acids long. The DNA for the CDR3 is TGTGCCACCAGCAGAGGCCGTCAGGGGAGGGAGACCCAGTACTTC. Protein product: CATSRGRQGRETQYF.

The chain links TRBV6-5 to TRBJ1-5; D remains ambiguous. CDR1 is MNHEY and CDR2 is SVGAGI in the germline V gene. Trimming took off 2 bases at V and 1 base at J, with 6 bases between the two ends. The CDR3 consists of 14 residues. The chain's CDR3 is CASSYHSSNQPQHF. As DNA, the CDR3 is TGTGCCAGCAGTTACCATTCCAGCAATCAGCCCCAGCATTTT.

The CDR3 is CASSLTGAAYEQYF. The CDR3 DNA reads TGTGCCAGCAGCCTGACAGGGGCCGCCTACGAGCAGTACTTC. The chain carries TRBV7-2 and TRBJ2-7, with 8 bases lining up with TRBD1. CDR3 length equals 14 residues. Germline V lookup: CDR1 SGHTA, CDR2 FQGNSA. The V and J ends lost 5 bases and 2 bases, in that order; junction bases with no gene match: 5.

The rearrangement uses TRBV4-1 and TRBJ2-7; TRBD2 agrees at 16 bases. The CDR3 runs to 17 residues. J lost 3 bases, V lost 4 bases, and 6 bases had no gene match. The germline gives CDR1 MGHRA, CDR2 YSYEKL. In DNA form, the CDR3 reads TGCGCCAGCAGCCCCTGGGGACTAGCGGGAGGGGTCTACGAGCAGTACTTC. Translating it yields CASSPWGLAGGVYEQYF.

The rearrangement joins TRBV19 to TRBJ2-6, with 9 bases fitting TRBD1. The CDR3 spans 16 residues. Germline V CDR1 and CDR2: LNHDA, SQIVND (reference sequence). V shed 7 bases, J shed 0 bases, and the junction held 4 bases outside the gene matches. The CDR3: CASTDRGYSGANVLTF. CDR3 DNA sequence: TGTGCCAGTACGGACAGGGGTTACTCTGGGGCCAACGTCCTGACTTTC. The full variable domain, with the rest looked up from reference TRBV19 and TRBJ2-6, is DGGITQSPKYLFRKEGQNVTLSCEQNLNHDAMYWYRQDPGQGLRLIYYSQIVNDFQKGDIAEGYSVSREKKESFPLTVTSAQKNPTAFYLCASTDRGYSGANVLTFGAGSRLTVL.

The CDR3 DNA follows: TGCGCCAGCAGCTGGGGACAGGGCACCGGGGAGCTGTTTTTT. Translated: CASSWGQGTGELFF. The chain links TRBV5-1 to TRBJ2-2; TRBD1 matches at 9 bases. CDR1 is SGHRS and CDR2 is YFSETQ in the germline V gene. CDR3 size: 14 residues. After removal of 3 bases from V and 4 bases from J, the junction contained 1 base not matched to a gene. Together with reference TRBV5-1 and TRBJ2-2, the CDR3 gives the full variable domain: KAGVTQTPRYLIKTRGQQVTLSCSPISGHRSVSWYQQTPGQGLQFLFEYFSETQRNKGNFPGRFSGRQFSNSRSEMNVSTLELGDSALYLCASSWGQGTGELFFGEGSRLTVL.

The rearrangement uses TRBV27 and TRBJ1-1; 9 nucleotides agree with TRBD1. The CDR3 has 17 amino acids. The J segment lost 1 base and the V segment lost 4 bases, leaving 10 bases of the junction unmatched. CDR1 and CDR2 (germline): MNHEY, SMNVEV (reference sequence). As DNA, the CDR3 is TGTGCCAGCAGTTCCCCTAGGACAGGGGTGGCGAACACTGAAGCTTTCTTT. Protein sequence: CASSSPRTGVANTEAFF.

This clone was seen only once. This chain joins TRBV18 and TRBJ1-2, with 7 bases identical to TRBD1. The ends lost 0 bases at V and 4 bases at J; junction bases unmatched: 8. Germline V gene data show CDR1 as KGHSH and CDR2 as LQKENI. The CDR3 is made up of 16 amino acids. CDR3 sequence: CASSPPPAGQVYGYTF. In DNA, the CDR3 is TGTGCCAGCTCACCACCACCCGCTGGACAGGTCTATGGCTACACCTTC.